The rows below give T cell receptor beta chains drawn from one sample of a study. One entry per CDR3 protein, called by TCRdb with MiXCR from the 5' RACE reads. The data contain roughly 57,000 distinct CDR3 sequences, less than 25% of them singletons. Input material: tumor-infiltrating Tregs sorted from the breast tumor. These receptors all stem from a female donor with breast cancer. CDR3s include the opening cysteine and the closing phenylalanine or tryptophan. Fields, in order: V gene, J gene, CDR3 protein.

>TRBV5-1|TRBJ1-4
CASSRTGDPTNEKLFF
>TRBV13|TRBJ2-3
CASSSREGSTDTQYF
>TRBV4-2|TRBJ2-7
CASSQEVRGEQYF
>TRBV5-1|TRBJ1-3
CASSYSPGVSGNTIYF
>TRBV5-1|TRBJ2-1
CASRWTSGSGNEQFF
>TRBV6-6|TRBJ1-2
CASMGGNGGYTF
>TRBV28|TRBJ1-2
CASSIGTYGYTF
>TRBV7-2|TRBJ1-4
CASSSRTVATNEKLFF
>TRBV4-3|TRBJ1-1
CASSQVPTLNTEAFF
>TRBV20-1|TRBJ1-5
CSARRQLNQPQHF
>TRBV9|TRBJ1-2
CASSVGGENGYTF
>TRBV7-2|TRBJ2-3
CASGSGSVDTQYF
>TRBV5-6|TRBJ2-7
CASSTARLAGAGGEQYF
>TRBV5-1|TRBJ1-2
CASSLIPTGVTAHGYTF
>TRBV24-1|TRBJ2-2
CATSDPSTGAGELFF
>TRBV7-9|TRBJ2-1
CASSLIRTSGSSYNEQFF
>TRBV12-3/TRBV12-4|TRBJ2-1
CASSRNTNNEQFF
>TRBV7-2|TRBJ1-4
CASTLRGTSEKLFF
>TRBV24-1|TRBJ1-2
CATSARQGSYGYTF
>TRBV4-3|TRBJ1-1
CASSPRANTEAFF
>TRBV11-2|TRBJ2-1
CASSPGSLLSYNEQFF
>TRBV4-1|TRBJ2-1
CASSPVATSGRTYEQFF
>TRBV12-3/TRBV12-4|TRBJ2-2
CANSSAGAQSRELFF
>TRBV6-5|TRBJ1-1
CASSPRQGAIEACF
>TRBV6-2/TRBV6-3|TRBJ2-3
CASRPSSGRTYTQYF
>TRBV27|TRBJ2-3
CACSLSHNTDTQYF
>TRBV6-5|TRBJ2-1
CASSPLTSGRDYNEQFF
>TRBV5-1|TRBJ2-3
CASSYYRQETDTQYF
>TRBV5-1|TRBJ2-2
CASSLTDTGELFF
>TRBV7-9|TRBJ2-3
CASSFGGGLTDTQYF
>TRBV7-9|TRBJ2-2
CASSEDGLNTGELFF
>TRBV6-1|TRBJ1-5
CASGPGGAGFWARQPQHF
>TRBV5-1|TRBJ2-5
CASSLAREETQYF
>TRBV6-5|TRBJ2-3
CASRTGFFTDTQYF
>TRBV20-1|TRBJ1-2
CSAARGGGGGYTF
>TRBV20-1|TRBJ2-7
CSARDPPGRNEQYF
>TRBV29-1|TRBJ2-6
CSAREGVANVRTF
>TRBV27|TRBJ1-5
CASSSREGLSQPQHF
>TRBV4-1|TRBJ2-7
CASSQEHEQYF
>TRBV4-1|TRBJ1-2
CASSQGGGRGNYGYTF
>TRBV6-2/TRBV6-3|TRBJ2-7
CASSYSRQSYEQYF
>TRBV7-2|TRBJ2-1
CASSPYLSSYNEQFF
>TRBV12-3/TRBV12-4|TRBJ2-2
CASKHSPHFTSGSGTGELFF
>TRBV5-1|TRBJ2-6
CASSPGGGTGANVLTF
>TRBV9|TRBJ1-2
CASSVGIEDYGYTF
>TRBV20-1|TRBJ1-6
CSARDPRQGLSAPLHF
>TRBV11-2|TRBJ2-5
CASSQTLAARTAGETQYF